This TCR beta chain was identified during a study of T cell responses to AZD1222 COVID-19 vaccine. Overall study results and limits: Only a handful of AZD1222 recipients tested seropositive at baseline. Clonal diversity was possibly underestimated; the donors were predominantly white British and more often female. In all cases, repertoires were sampled only after the peak T cell response. Spike-wide vaccine-associated CD4 TCRs dominated at 160-218 and 743-854.

TCRdb's table, derived via immunoSEQ multiplex PCR, lists solely in-frame clones and lacks some. The data hold over 100,000 clones, with approximately 88% observed a single time. Regarding this clone: Its target is not known.

Trimming took 5 bases from V and 6 from J, leaving 13 bases between them. The CDR3 runs to 13 residues. Germline V gives CDR1 MNHEY, CDR2 SVGAGI. This TCR came from an adult in good health. Sequences were derived from peripheral blood, sampled on day 0 of MenACWY control vaccination. This sequence joins TRBV6-5 and TRBJ1-1; weak D call: TRBD1 (5 bases). The CDR3 DNA reads TGTGCCAGCAGTACTTATGGGGCAGCTGAAGCTTTCTTT. Protein sequence: CASSTYGAAEAFF.